This T cell receptor beta chain is from a study of shared clonotypes between healthy human individuals. This CDR3 has 11 amino acids. Trimming took off 3 bases at V and 6 bases at J, with 7 bases between the two ends. CDR1 SQVTM and CDR2 ANQGSEA come from the germline V gene. Each cell subset's genomic DNA was divided evenly among several immunoSEQ plates. TCRdb's copy holds only in-frame clones and misses some; the assay was immunoSEQ multiplex PCR. The table records about 820,000 clones, more than 85% of them present only once. Study results and caveats: Among donors, the sharing of clonotypes was expected to be influenced by sequencing depth. Naive subsets tended to show greater estimated richness than memory subsets.

As to this clone: The antigen remains unidentified.

Selected positively for CCR7 and CD45RO-negative, naive CD8 cells excluded terminally differentiated effector memory CD45RA+ cells. Study donors comprised healthy, HIV-negative adults devoid of recent acute infection or vaccination. The chain employs TRBV29-1 and TRBJ2-3; D is unclear. The sample comprised naive CD8+ T cells sorted from blood. This clonotype was sampled from a man aged 25 to 40 in good health. The CDR3 bases are TGCAGCGTTGAGGGAAGCGATACGCAGTATTTT. It specifies CSVEGSDTQYF.